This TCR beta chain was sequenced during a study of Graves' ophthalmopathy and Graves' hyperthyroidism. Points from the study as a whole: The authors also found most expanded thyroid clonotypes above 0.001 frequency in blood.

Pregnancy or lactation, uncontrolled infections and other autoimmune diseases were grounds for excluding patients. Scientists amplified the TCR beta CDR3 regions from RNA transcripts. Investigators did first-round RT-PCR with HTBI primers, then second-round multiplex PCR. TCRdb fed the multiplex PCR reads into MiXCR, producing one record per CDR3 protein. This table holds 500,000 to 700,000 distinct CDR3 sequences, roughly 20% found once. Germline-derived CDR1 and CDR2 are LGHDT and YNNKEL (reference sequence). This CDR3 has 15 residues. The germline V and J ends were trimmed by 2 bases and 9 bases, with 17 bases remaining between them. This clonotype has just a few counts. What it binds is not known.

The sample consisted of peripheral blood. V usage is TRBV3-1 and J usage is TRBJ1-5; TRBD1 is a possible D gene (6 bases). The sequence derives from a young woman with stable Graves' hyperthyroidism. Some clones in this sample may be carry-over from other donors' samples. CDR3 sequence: CASSQSSGVEGPQHF. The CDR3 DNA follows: TGTGCCAGCAGCCAATCTTCAGGGGTTGAGGGGCCCCAGCATTTT.